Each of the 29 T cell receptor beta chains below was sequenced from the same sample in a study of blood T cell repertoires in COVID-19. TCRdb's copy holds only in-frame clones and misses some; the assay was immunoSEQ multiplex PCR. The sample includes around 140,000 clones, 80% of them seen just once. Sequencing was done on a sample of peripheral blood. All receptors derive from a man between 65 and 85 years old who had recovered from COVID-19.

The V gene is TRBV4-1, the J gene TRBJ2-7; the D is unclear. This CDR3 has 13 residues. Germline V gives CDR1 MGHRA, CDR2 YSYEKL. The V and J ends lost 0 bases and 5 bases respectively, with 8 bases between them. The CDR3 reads CASSQDASNEQYF. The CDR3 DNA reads TGCGCCAGCAGCCAAGATGCGTCAAACGAGCAGTACTTC.

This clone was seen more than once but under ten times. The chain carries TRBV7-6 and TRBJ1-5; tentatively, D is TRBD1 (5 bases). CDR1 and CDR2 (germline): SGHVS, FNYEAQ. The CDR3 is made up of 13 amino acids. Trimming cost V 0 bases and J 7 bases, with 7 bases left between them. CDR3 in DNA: TGTGCCAGCAGCTTAGCCCAGGGCCAGCCCCAGCATTTT. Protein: CASSLAQGQPQHF.

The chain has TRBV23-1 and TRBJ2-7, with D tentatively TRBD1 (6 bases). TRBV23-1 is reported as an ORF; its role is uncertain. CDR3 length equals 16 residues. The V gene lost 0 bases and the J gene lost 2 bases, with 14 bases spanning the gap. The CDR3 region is CASSQSAQGFPYEQYF. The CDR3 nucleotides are TGCGCCAGCAGTCAATCTGCGCAGGGGTTTCCCTACGAGCAGTACTTC.

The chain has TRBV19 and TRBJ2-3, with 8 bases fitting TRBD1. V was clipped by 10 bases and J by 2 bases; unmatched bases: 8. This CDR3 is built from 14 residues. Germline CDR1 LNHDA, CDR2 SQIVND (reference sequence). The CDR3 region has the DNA TGTGCCACAAAGACAGGGGAGCCCACAGATACGCAGTATTTT. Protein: CATKTGEPTDTQYF.

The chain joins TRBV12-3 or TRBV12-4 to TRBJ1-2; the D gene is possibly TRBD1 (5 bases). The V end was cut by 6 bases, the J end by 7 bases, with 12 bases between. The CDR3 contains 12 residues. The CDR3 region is CASRIGGGGYTF. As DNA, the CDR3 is TGTGCCAGCAGAATTGGGGGAGGTGGCTACACCTTC.

The CDR3 DNA is TGTGCCAGCAGCCAAGAACGTAAAGCGGGAGTCCCGAATGAGCAGTTCTTC. It encodes CASSQERKAGVPNEQFF. The V and J genes are TRBV3-1 (or the pseudogene TRBV3-2) and TRBJ2-1; 8 bases align to TRBD2. V was clipped by 0 bases and J by 7 bases; unmatched bases: 11. Germline lookup yields CDR1 LGHDT and CDR2 YNNKEL (reference sequence). This CDR3 has 17 amino acids.

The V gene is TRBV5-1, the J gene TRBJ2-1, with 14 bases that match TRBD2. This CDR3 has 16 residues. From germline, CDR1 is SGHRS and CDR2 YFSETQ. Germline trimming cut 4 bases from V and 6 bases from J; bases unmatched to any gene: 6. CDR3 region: CASSQGLAGAINEQFF. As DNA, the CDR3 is TGCGCCAGCAGCCAGGGACTAGCGGGAGCTATCAATGAGCAGTTCTTC.

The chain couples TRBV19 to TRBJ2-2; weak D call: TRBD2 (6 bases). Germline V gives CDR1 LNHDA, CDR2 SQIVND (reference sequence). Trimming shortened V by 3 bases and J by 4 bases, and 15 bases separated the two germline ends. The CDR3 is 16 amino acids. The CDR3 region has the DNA TGTGCCAGTAGTATTGATGGAGGGAAGGTCACCGGGGAGCTGTTTTTT. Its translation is CASSIDGGKVTGELFF.

This chain's CDR3 is CASSFGGARGYTF. The CDR3 DNA is TGTGCCAGCAGTTTCGGGGGGGCCCGTGGCTACACCTTC. J is TRBJ1-2 and V is TRBV28; D may be TRBD1 (6 bases). This CDR3 has 13 amino acids. Germline V gene sequence: CDR1 MDHEN, CDR2 SYDVKM. The ends were cut back, 3 bases at V and 7 bases at J, with 12 bases in the middle.

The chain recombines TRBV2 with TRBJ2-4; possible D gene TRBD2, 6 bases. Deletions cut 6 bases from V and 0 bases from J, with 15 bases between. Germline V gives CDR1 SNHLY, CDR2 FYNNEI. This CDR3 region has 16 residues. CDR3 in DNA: TGTGCCAGCAGGGAGGAGGGATTCATAGCCAAAAACATTCAGTACTTC. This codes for CASREEGFIAKNIQYF.

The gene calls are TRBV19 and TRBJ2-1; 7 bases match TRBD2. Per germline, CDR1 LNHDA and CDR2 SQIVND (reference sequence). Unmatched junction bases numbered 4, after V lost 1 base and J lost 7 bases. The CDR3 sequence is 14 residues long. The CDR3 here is CASSIGGSRNEQFF. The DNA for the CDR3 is TGTGCCAGTAGTATAGGCGGGAGTAGGAATGAGCAGTTCTTC.

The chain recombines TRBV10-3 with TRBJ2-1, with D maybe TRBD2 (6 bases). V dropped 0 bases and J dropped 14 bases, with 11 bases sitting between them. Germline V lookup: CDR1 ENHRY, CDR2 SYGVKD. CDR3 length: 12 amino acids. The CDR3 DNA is TGTGCCATCAGTGAGTCGGGGGGTGGGGAGTTCTTC. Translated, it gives CAISESGGGEFF.

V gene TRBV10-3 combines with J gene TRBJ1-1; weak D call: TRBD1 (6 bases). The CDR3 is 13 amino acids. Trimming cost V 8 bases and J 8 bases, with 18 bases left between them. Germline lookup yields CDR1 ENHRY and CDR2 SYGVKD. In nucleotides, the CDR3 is TGTGCCATCGCCATGCGGAGTACAGGGGAAGCTTTCTTT. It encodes CAIAMRSTGEAFF.

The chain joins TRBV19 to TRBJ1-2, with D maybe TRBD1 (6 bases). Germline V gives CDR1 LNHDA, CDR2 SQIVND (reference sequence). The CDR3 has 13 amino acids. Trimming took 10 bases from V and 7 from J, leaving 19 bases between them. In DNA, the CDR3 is TGTGCCACAGAACGGGGGGCGCAGAGTGGCTACACCTTC. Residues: CATERGAQSGYTF. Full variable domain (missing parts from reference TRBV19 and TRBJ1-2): DGGITQSPKYLFRKEGQNVTLSCEQNLNHDAMYWYRQDPGQGLRLIYYSQIVNDFQKGDIAEGYSVSREKKESFPLTVTSAQKNPTAFYLCATERGAQSGYTFGSGTRLTVV.

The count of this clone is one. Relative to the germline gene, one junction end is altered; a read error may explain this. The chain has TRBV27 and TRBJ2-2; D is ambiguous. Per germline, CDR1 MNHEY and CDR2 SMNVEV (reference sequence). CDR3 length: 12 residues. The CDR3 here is CASSLNSGELFF. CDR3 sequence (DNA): TGTGCCAGCAGTTTAAACAGCGGGGAGCTGTTTTTT.

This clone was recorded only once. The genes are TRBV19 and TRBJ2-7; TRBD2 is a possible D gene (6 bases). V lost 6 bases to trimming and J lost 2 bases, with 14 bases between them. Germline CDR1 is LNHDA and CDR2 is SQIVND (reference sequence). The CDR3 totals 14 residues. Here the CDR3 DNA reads TGTGCCAGTAGCATCGGGACTGGGCCCTACGAGCAGTACTTC. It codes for CASSIGTGPYEQYF.

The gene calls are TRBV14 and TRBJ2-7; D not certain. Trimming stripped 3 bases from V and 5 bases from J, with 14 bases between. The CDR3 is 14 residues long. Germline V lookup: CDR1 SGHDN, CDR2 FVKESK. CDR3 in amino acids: CASSHFGSRNEQYF. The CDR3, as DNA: TGTGCCAGCAGCCATTTTGGGTCGAGGAACGAGCAGTACTTC.

CDR3 sequence: CASSDPGQRETQYF. In DNA, the CDR3 is TGTGCCAGCAGTGATCCGGGACAACGAGAGACCCAGTACTTC. The J gene is TRBJ2-5, the V gene TRBV6-1; possible D gene TRBD1, 6 bases. Trimming removed 3 bases at V and 4 bases at J, with 12 bases between. Germline V gene sequence: CDR1 MNHNS, CDR2 SASEGT. The CDR3 extends over 14 amino acids.

The CDR3 coding sequence is TGCAGCGTTACTTTAGCGGGAGAGCAGTACTTC. Its protein product is CSVTLAGEQYF. This sequence joins TRBV29-1 and TRBJ2-7, with TRBD2 matching 8 bases. The CDR3 runs to 11 residues. In germline, CDR1 is SQVTM, CDR2 ANQGSEA. Trimming at V came to 5 bases and at J to 7 bases, leaving 4 bases not matched to a gene.

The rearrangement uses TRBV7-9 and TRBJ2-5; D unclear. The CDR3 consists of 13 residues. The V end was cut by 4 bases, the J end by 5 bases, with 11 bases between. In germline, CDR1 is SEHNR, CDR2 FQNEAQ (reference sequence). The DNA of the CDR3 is TGTGCCAGCAGCTCCCTCCCCAGGGAGACCCAGTACTTC. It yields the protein CASSSLPRETQYF.

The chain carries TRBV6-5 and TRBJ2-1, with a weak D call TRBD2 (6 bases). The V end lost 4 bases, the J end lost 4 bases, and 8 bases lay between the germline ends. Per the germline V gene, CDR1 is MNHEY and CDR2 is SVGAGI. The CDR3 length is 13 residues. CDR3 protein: CASSWDSYNEQFF. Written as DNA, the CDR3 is TGTGCCAGCAGTTGGGACTCGTACAATGAGCAGTTCTTC.

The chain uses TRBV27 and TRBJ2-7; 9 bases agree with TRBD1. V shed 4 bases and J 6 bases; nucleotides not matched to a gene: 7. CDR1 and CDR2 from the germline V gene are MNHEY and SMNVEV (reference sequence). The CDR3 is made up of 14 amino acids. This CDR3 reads CASSSGTGRFEQYF. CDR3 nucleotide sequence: TGTGCCAGCAGTTCCGGGACAGGGCGCTTCGAGCAGTACTTC.

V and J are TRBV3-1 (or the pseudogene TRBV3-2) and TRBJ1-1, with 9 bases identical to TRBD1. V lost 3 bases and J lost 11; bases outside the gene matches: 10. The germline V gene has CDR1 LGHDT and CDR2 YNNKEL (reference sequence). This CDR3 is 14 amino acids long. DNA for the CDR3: TGTGCCAGCAGCCAGAGGGACAGGGTAATGGAGGCTTTCTTT. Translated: CASSQRDRVMEAFF.

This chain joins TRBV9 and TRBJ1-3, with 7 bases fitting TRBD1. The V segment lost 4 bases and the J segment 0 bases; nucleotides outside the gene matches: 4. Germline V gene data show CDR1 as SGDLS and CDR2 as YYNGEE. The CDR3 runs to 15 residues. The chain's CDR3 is CASSLQGNSGNTIYF. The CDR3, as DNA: TGTGCCAGCAGCCTACAGGGGAACTCTGGAAACACCATATATTTT.

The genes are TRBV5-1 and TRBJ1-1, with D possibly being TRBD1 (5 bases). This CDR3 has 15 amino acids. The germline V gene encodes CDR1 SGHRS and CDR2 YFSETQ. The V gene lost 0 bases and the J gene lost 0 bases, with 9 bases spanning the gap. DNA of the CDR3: TGCGCCAGCAGCTTGGACGCAGGGATGAACACTGAAGCTTTCTTT. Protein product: CASSLDAGMNTEAFF.

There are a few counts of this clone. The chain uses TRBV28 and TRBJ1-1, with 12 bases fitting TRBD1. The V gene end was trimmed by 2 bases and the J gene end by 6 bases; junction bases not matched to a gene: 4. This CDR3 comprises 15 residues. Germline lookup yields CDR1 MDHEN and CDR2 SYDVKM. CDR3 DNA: TGTGCCAGCAGTTTAGGGGGACAGGGGGCCTCTGAAGCTTTCTTT. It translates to CASSLGGQGASEAFF.

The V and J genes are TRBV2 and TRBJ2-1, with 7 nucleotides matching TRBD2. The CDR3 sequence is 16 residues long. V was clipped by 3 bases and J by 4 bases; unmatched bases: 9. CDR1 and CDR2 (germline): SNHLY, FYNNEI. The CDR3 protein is CASSDGAGVGYNEQFF. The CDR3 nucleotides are TGTGCCAGCAGTGATGGGGCGGGAGTGGGGTACAATGAGCAGTTCTTC.

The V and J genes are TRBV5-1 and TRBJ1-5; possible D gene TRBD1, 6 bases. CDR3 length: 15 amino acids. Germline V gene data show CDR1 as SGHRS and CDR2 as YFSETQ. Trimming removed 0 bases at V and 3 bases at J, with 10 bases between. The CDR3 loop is CASSLEGVSNQPQHF. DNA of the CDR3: TGCGCCAGCAGCTTGGAGGGGGTTTCCAATCAGCCCCAGCATTTT.

CDR3 sequence: CASSLGQGGGYTF. The CDR3 DNA sequence: TGCGCCAGCAGCTTGGGTCAGGGGGGAGGCTACACCTTC. The genes are TRBV5-1 and TRBJ1-2, with 7 positions matching TRBD1. This CDR3 comprises 13 residues. Germline trimming cut 0 bases from V and 8 bases from J; bases unmatched to any gene: 4. CDR1 SGHRS and CDR2 YFSETQ come from the germline V gene.